The clone carrying this T cell receptor (beta chain) has a single count. Antigen: not known. Trimming at V came to 1 base and at J to 6 bases, leaving 5 bases not matched to a gene. This CDR3 spans 16 amino acids. Germline V CDR1 and CDR2: SGHTA, FQGTGA. The entry originates in a study of Ad26.COV2.S vaccination and SARS-CoV-2 variants. Study-level information: The authors gave Ad26.COV2.S intramuscularly, either once or twice 56 days apart. Whole-study results and caveats: Breadth measured for non-spike TCRs was similar across vaccine and placebo recipients.

The treatment here: approximately 18 received Ad26.COV2.S at low or high dose, single or two shots; about 5 received placebo; per-sample allocation not given. Sampling occurred on day 63 after the first vaccine or placebo injection. A Boston donor was an adult aged 18-55 years. Only in-frame clones appear in the TCRdb table, and some are missing; sequencing was by immunoSEQ multiplex PCR. The table shows 350,000 to 500,000 clones, with 90% occurring only once. The chain carries TRBV7-3 and TRBJ2-1, with 11 bases fitting TRBD2. This material consisted of peripheral blood, taken in a trial of Ad26.COV2.S vaccine versus placebo. This TCR came from a person between 18 and 65 years old who received the Ad26.COV2.S COVID-19 vaccine or a placebo. The CDR3 here is CASSLRGTSGSNEQFF. The CDR3 DNA reads TGTGCCAGCAGCTTAAGGGGGACTAGCGGCTCCAATGAGCAGTTCTTC.